The T cell receptor beta chain under discussion was sequenced for a study of CD8 T cells in ankylosing spondylitis. Study-wide points: Roughly eight highly homologous variants made up a TCR beta motif that seemed to typify ankylosing spondylitis blood. Clones tied to disease were said to be significantly enriched in matched ankylosing spondylitis synovial fluid. Reactive arthritis synovial fluid and blood previously showed some of these motif variants. Disease-linked clones proved CD8+ and comparatively uncommon in peripheral blood.

This clonotype appeared many times. Its target is unknown. In making TCR beta libraries, quantitative 5'-RACE with molecular barcodes was used. TCRdb recomputed calls from the 5' RACE reads with MiXCR, one row per CDR3 protein. The sample consists of 450,000 to 550,000 distinct CDR3 sequences, approximately 5% of them appearing once. V lost 7 bases to trimming and J lost 7 bases, with 21 bases between them. The CDR3 is 15 amino acids. Germline-derived CDR1 and CDR2 are SGHDT and YYEEEE. This receptor was identified in a male donor with ankylosing spondylitis. The specimen was blood, either unsorted or a sorted T cell fraction (not recorded which). The chain recombines TRBV5-6 with TRBJ2-1; either TRBD1 or TRBD2 may supply D (6 bases each). CDR3 in amino acids: CASFRRGAAVNEQFF. CDR3 DNA: TGTGCCAGCTTCCGGAGGGGGGCGGCGGTGAATGAGCAGTTCTTC.